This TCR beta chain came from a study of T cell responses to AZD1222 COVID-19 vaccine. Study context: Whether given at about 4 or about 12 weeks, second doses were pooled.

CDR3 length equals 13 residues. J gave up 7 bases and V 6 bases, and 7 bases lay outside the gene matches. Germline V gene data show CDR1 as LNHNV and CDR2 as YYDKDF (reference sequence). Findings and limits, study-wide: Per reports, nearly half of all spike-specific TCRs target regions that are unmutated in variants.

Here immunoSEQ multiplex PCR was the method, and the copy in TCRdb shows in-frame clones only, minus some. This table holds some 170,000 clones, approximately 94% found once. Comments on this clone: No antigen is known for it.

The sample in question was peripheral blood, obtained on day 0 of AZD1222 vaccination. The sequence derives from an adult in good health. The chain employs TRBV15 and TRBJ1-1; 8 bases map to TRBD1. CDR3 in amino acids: CATSLTGDHEAFF. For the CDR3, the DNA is TGTGCCACCAGTCTGACAGGGGACCATGAAGCTTTCTTT.